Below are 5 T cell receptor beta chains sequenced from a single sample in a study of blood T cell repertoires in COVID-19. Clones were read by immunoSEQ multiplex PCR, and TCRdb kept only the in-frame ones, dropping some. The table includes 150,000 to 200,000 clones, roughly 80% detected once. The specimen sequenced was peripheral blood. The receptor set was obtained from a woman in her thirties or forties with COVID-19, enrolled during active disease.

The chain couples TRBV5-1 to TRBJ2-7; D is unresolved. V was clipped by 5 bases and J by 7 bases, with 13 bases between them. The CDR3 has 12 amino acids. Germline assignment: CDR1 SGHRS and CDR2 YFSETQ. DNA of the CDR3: TGCGCCAGCAGGGCGGTCAGTGGGGAGCAGTACTTC. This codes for CASRAVSGEQYF.

Here the CDR3 DNA reads TGTGCCAGCAGCTTTGGTCCCGAGGCCGGGGAGCTGTTTTTT. Amino acid sequence: CASSFGPEAGELFF. The J gene is TRBJ2-2, the V gene TRBV7-2; no reliable D call. CDR3 length: 14 residues. Germline CDR1 and CDR2: SGHTA and FQGNSA. V was pared by 3 bases and J by 6 bases, with 11 bases between.

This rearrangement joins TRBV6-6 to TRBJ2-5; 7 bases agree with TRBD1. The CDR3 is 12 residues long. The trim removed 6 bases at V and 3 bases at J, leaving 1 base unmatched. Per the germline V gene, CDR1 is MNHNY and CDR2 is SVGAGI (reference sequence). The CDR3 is CASRQGKETQYF. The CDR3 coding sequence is TGTGCCAGCAGACAGGGGAAAGAGACCCAGTACTTC.

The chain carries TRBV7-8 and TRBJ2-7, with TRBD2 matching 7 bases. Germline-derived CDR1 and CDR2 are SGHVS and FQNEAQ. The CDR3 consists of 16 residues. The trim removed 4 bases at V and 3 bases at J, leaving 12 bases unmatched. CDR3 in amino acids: CASSSVEAGTYYEQYF. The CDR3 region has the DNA TGTGCCAGCAGCTCCGTTGAAGCGGGAACCTACTACGAGCAGTACTTC.

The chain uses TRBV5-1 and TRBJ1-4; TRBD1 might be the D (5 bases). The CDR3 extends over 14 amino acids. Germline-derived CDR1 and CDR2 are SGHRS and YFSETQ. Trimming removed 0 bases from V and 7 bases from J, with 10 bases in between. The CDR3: CASSLGTGGEKLFF. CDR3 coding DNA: TGCGCCAGCAGCTTGGGGACCGGGGGTGAAAAACTGTTTTTT. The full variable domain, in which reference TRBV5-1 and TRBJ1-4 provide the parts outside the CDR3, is KAGVTQTPRYLIKTRGQQVTLSCSPISGHRSVSWYQQTPGQGLQFLFEYFSETQRNKGNFPGRFSGRQFSNSRSEMNVSTLELGDSALYLCASSLGTGGEKLFFGSGTQLSVL.